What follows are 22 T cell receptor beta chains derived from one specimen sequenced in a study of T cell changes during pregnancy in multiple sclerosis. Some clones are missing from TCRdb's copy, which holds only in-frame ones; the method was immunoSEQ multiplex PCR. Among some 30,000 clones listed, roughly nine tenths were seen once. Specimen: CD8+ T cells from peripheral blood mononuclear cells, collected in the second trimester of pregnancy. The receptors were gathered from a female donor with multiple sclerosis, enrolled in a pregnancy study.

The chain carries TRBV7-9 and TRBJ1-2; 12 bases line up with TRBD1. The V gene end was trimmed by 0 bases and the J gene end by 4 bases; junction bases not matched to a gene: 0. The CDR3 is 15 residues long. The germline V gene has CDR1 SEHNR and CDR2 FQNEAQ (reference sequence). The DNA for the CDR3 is TGTGCCAGCAGCTTAGCGGGACAGGGGGCCTATGGCTACACCTTC. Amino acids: CASSLAGQGAYGYTF. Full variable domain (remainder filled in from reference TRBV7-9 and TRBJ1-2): DTGVSQNPRHKITKRGQNVTFRCDPISEHNRLYWYRQTLGQGPEFLTYFQNEAQLEKSRLLSDRFSAERPKGSFSTLEIQRTEQGDSAMYLCASSLAGQGAYGYTFGSGTRLTVV.

The CDR3, as DNA: TGTGCCAGCAGTTTTGGCGGTGAAAAACTGTTTTTT. Its protein is CASSFGGEKLFF. The V gene is TRBV27, the J gene TRBJ1-4; unclear D gene. The V gene lost 3 bases and the J gene lost 7 bases, with 6 bases spanning the gap. CDR3 length equals 12 residues. Germline CDR1 and CDR2: MNHEY and SMNVEV (reference sequence).

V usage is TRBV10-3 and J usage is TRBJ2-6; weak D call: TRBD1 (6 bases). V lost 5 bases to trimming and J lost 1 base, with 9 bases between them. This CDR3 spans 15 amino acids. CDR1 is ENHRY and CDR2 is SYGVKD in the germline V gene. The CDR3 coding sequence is TGTGCCATCAGTACAGGGAATTCTGGGGCCAACGTCCTGACTTTC. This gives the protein CAISTGNSGANVLTF.

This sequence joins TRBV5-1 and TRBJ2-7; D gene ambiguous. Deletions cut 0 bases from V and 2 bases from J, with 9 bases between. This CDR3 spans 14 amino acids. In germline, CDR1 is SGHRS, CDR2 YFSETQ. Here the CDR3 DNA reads TGCGCCAGCAGCTTGGATGCGCCCCCCTACGAGCAGTACTTC. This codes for CASSLDAPPYEQYF.

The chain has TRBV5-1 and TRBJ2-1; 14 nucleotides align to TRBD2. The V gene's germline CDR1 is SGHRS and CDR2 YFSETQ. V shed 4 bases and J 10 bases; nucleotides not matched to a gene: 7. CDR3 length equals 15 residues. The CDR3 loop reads CASSPGTSGSIEQFF. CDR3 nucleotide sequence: TGCGCCAGCAGCCCTGGGACTAGCGGGAGCATCGAGCAGTTCTTC.

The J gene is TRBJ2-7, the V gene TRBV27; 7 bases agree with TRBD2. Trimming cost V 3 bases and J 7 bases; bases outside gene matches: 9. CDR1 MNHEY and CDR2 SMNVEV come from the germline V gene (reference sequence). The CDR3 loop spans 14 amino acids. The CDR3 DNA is TGTGCCAGCAGTTTCGAGGGAGTGGGGGGGGAGCAGTACTTC. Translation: CASSFEGVGGEQYF.

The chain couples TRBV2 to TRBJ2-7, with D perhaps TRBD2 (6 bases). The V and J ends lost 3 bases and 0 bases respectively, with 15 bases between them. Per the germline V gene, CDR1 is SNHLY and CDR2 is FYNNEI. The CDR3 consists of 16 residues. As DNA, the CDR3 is TGTGCCAGCAGTGATTTTTTAGCGGCTATCTCCTACGAGCAGTACTTC. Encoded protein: CASSDFLAAISYEQYF.

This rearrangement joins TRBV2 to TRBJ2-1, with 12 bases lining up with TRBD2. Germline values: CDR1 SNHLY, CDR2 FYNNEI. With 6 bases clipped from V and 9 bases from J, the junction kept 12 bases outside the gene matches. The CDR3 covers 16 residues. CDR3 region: CASSPSGRAIVREQFF. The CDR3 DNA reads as TGTGCCAGCAGCCCTAGCGGGAGGGCCATCGTCCGTGAGCAGTTCTTC.

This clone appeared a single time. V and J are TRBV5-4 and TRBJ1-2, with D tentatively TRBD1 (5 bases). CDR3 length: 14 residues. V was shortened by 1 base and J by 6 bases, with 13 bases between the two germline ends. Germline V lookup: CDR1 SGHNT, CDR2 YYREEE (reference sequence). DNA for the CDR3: TGTGCCAGCAGCTTGATGGAAGGGGTGAATGGCTACACCTTC. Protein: CASSLMEGVNGYTF.

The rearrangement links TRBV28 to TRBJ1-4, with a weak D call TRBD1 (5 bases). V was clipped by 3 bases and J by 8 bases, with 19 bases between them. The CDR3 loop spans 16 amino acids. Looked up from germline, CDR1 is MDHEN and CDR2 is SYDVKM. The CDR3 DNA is TGTGCCAGCAGTTTCGGGGGGGAGGGGACGGGGGAAAAACTGTTTTTT. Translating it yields CASSFGGEGTGEKLFF.

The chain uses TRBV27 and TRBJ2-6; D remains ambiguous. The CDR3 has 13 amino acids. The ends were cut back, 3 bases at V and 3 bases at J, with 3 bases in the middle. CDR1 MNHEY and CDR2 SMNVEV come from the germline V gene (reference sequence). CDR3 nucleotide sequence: TGTGCCAGCAGTTTCGGTGGGGCCAACGTCCTGACTTTC. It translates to CASSFGGANVLTF.

The CDR3 region is CSVEDRGRQDTQYF. The CDR3, as DNA: TGCAGCGTTGAAGACAGGGGGCGACAAGATACGCAGTATTTT. The genes are TRBV29-1 and TRBJ2-3; 8 nucleotides align to TRBD1. CDR1 SQVTM and CDR2 ANQGSEA come from the germline V gene. The CDR3 spans 14 residues. With 0 bases clipped from V and 5 bases from J, the junction kept 4 bases outside the gene matches.

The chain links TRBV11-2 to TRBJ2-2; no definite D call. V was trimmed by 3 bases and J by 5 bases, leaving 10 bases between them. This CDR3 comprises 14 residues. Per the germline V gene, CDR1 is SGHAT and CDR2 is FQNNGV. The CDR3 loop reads CASSLILLTGELFF. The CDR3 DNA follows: TGTGCCAGCAGCTTGATCCTATTGACCGGGGAGCTGTTTTTT.

CDR3 coding DNA: TGCGCCAGCAGCCCCGGGGACACCTCCTACGAGCAGTACTTC. Protein sequence: CASSPGDTSYEQYF. J is TRBJ2-7 and V is TRBV5-1; weak D call: TRBD1 (6 bases). CDR1 is SGHRS, CDR2 YFSETQ, per germline. V dropped 4 bases and J dropped 0 bases, with 11 bases sitting between them. The CDR3 totals 14 residues.

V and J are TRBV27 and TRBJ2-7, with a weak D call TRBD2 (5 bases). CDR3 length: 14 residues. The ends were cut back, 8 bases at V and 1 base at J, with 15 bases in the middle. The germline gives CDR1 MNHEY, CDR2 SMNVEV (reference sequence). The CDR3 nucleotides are TGTGCCAGCCAAGAGGGCCTGGGGTCCTACGAGCAGTACTTC. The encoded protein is CASQEGLGSYEQYF.

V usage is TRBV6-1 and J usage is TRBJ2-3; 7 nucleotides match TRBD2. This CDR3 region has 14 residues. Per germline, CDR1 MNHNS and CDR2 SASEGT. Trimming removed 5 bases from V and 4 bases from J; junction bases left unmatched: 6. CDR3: CASSTWEGPDTQYF. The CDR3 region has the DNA TGTGCCAGCAGTACGTGGGAGGGACCAGATACGCAGTATTTT.

The CDR3 nucleotides are TGTGCCAGCAGCGTAGATGTTCTAGCGGCCTCCTACAATGAGCAGTTCTTC. It codes for CASSVDVLAASYNEQFF. The V call is TRBV9, the J call TRBJ2-1; 7 bases map to TRBD2. With V trimmed by 0 bases and J by 0 bases, 6 bases remained unmatched. The CDR3 length is 17 residues. The germline V gene has CDR1 SGDLS and CDR2 YYNGEE. The full variable domain, completed using reference TRBV9 and TRBJ2-1, is DSGVTQTPKHLITATGQRVTLRCSPRSGDLSVYWYQQSLDQGLQFLIQYYNGEERAKGNILERFSAQQFPDLHSELNLSSLELGDSALYFCASSVDVLAASYNEQFFGPGTRLTVL.

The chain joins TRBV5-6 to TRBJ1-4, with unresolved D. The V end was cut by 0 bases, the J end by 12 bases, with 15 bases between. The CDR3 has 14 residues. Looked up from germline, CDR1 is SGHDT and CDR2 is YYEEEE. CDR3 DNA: TGTGCCAGCAGCTTGGACAGCGGGAGGGTAGAACTGTTTTTT. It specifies CASSLDSGRVELFF.

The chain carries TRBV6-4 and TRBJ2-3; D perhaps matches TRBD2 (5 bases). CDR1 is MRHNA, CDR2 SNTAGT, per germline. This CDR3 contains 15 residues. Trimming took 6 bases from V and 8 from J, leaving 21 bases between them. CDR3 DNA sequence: TGTGCCAGCAGCGAAGGAGGCGGGTCTCAGGCTACGCAGTATTTT. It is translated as CASSEGGGSQATQYF.

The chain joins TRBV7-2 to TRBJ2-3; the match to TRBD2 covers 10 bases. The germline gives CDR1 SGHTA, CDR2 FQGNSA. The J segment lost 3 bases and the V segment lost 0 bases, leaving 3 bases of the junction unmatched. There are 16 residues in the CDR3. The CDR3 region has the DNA TGTGCCAGCAGCTTAGCCCCTAGCGGGAGTACAGATACGCAGTATTTT. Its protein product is CASSLAPSGSTDTQYF.

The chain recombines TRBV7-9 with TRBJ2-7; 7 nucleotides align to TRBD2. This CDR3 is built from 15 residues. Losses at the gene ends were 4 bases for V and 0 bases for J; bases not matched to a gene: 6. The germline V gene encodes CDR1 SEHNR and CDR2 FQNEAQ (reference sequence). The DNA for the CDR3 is TGTGCCAGCAGCTCGGCCGGGGGGAGCTCCTACGAGCAGTACTTC. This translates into CASSSAGGSSYEQYF.

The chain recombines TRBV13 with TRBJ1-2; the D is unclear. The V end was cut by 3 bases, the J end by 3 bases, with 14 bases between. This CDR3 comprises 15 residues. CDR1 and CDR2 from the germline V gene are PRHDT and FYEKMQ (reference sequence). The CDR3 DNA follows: TGTGCCAGCAGCTTCTGGCCGAACCTCGACTATGGCTACACCTTC. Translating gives CASSFWPNLDYGYTF.